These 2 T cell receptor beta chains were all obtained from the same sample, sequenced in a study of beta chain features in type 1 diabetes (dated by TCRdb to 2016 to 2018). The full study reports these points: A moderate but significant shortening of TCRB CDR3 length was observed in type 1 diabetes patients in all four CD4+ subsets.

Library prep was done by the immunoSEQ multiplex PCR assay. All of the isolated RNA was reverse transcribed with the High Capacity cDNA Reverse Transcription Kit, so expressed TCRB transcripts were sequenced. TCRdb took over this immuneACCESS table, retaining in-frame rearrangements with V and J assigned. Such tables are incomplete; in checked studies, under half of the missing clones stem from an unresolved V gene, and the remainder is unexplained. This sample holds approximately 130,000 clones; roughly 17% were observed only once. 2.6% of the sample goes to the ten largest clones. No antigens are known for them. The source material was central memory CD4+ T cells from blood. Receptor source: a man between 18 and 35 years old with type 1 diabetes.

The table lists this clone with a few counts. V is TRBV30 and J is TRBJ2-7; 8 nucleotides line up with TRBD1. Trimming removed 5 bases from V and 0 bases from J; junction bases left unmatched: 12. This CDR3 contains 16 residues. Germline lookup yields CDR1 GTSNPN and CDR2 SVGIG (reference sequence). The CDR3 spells CAWHMEGQGSSYEQYF. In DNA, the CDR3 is TGTGCCTGGCATATGGAAGGACAGGGCAGCTCCTACGAGCAGTACTTC.

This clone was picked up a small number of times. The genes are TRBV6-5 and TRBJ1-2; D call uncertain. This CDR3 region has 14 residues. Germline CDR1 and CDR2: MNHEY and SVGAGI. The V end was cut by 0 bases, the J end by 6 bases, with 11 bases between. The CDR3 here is CASSYSNRYHGYTF. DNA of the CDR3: TGTGCCAGCAGTTACTCGAACCGGTACCATGGCTACACCTTC.